This T cell receptor beta chain comes out of a study of patients and donors after allogeneic stem cell transplantation. This clonotype occurred many times. The CDR3 sequence is 15 residues long. Trimming removed 0 bases at V and 0 bases at J, with 6 bases between. Germline V gives CDR1 SGDLS, CDR2 YYNGEE. TCRdb itself ran the RT-PCR reads through MiXCR, one entry per CDR3 protein. Counted here are about 9,900 distinct CDR3 sequences, approximately 6% occurring once; the ten biggest clones make up roughly a quarter. The receptor's source is a human donor who was either an allogeneic HSCT recipient or a stem cell or donor lymphocyte infusion donor (not recorded which). It is not recorded whose cells these are; they may come from a transplant donor. The chain links TRBV9 to TRBJ1-4; no definite D call. Sequenced: blood, either unsorted or a sorted T cell fraction (not recorded which). The CDR3 region is CASSVGRTTNEKLFF. The CDR3 DNA follows: TGTGCCAGCAGCGTAGGCAGAACAACTAATGAAAAACTGTTTTTT.